This T cell receptor (beta chain) was captured in a study of T cell changes during pregnancy in multiple sclerosis. Profiled with immunoSEQ multiplex PCR; TCRdb holds only in-frame clones, not every one. The table shows about 67,000 clones, with 91% occurring only once. The V gene's germline CDR1 is SGHDT and CDR2 YYEEEE. The CDR3 has 18 amino acids. With 0 bases removed from V and 2 bases from J, the gap between germline ends came to 19 bases. The sequencing here drew on peripheral blood, taken in the second trimester of pregnancy. V is TRBV5-6 and J is TRBJ2-3; possible D gene TRBD2, 6 bases. The TCR comes from a female donor with multiple sclerosis, enrolled in a pregnancy study. The CDR3 is CASSLDPTSRRATDTQYF. CDR3 sequence (DNA): TGTGCCAGCAGCTTGGACCCAACTAGCAGACGAGCCACAGATACGCAGTATTTT.